Listed below are T cell receptor beta chains from one sample, sequenced in a study of technical replicates of blood from a few donors. Produced via immunoSEQ multiplex PCR; TCRdb's table is partial and in-frame only. The sample carries around 60,000 clones, over 90% recorded once. Sequences were obtained from PBMCs. Every receptor here comes from a human donor in good health. Some clones in this sample may be carry-over from other donors' samples. Each CDR3 is given with its conserved first and last residue. The D gene is left open where the match is weak. The size entry is marked missing in some rows and otherwise reads once, few, many or a size class.

v_gene	abundance	j_gene	d_gene	CDR3nt	CDR3aa
TRBV5-4	-	TRBJ2-1	TRBD2	TGTGCCAGCAGTATAGCGGGGGACTACAATGAGCAGTTCTTC	CASSIAGDYNEQFF
TRBV7-8	-	TRBJ2-3	TRBD1	TGTGCCAGCAGGGAAGGAACAGGGGGAAGGGGCACAGATACGCAGTATTTT	CASREGTGGRGTDTQYF
TRBV5-1	-	TRBJ2-1	TRBD1	TGCGCCAGCAGTCTCCAGACAGGGGGCGCGTACAATGAGCAGTTCTTC	CASSLQTGGAYNEQFF
TRBV4-3	-	TRBJ2-1	TRBD2	TGCGCCAGCAGCCAAGATCCTGGACTAGCGGGGGGGTACAATGAGCAGTTCTTC	CASSQDPGLAGGYNEQFF
TRBV19	-	TRBJ2-7	-	TGTGCCAGTAGTGAGACGGGGGCGGGGGCCTACGAGCAGTACTTC	CASSETGAGAYEQYF
TRBV25-1	-	TRBJ2-1	-	TGTGCCAGCAGTGAATATGGCAGGGGATGGGGCAATGAGCAGTTCTTC	CASSEYGRGWGNEQFF
TRBV4-3	-	TRBJ1-1	TRBD1	TGCGCCAGCAGCCAGCTACAGGGGTTGGGAACTGAAGCTTTCTTT	CASSQLQGLGTEAFF
TRBV9	-	TRBJ2-1	TRBD2	TGTGCCAGCAGCACCCGGACTAGCGGGAGTATCTATGAGCAGTTCTTC	CASSTRTSGSIYEQFF
TRBV25-1	-	TRBJ2-3	-	TGTGCCAGCAGAGGGGAAGGCCTCACAGATACGCAGTATTTT	CASRGEGLTDTQYF
TRBV7-8	once	TRBJ1-1	-	TGTGCCAGCAGCCATACTCATATGTCGCGGGGAAACACTGAAGCTTTCTTT	CASSHTHMSRGNTEAFF
TRBV7-3	once	TRBJ2-1	-	TGTGCCAGCAGCCCCGGCCAAGTTCGACGGGATAGCTCCTACAATGAGCAGTTCTTC	CASSPGQVRRDSSYNEQFF
TRBV6-1	-	TRBJ1-1	-	TGTGCCAGCAGTGAAGTTTCCGCTGAAGCTTTCTTT	CASSEVSAEAFF
TRBV9	-	TRBJ1-1	TRBD1	TGTGCCAGCAGCGCGACAGGGGAGGCCACTGAAGCTTTCTTT	CASSATGEATEAFF
TRBV27	-	TRBJ2-7	TRBD2	TGTGCCAGCAGCCACACCCCCGGGGCGGGAGAGAGGTACGAGCAGTACTTC	CASSHTPGAGERYEQYF
TRBV2	-	TRBJ1-3	TRBD1	TGTGCCAGCAGTCCGGGGGGGACAGCAAACTCTGGAAACACCATATATTTT	CASSPGGTANSGNTIYF
TRBV15	-	TRBJ2-3	-	TGTGCCACCAGCAGAACGGGTGAAGATACGCAGTATTTT	CATSRTGEDTQYF
TRBV21-1	-	TRBJ1-4	-	TGTGCCAGCAGCAAACGGGAACAGGGGGTGGCAACTAATGAAAAACTGTTTTTT	CASSKREQGVATNEKLFF
TRBV7-2	-	TRBJ1-2	TRBD1	TGTGCCAGCAGCTTAGGGGGACAGGGGAGGGACGGCTACACCTTC	CASSLGGQGRDGYTF
TRBV28	-	TRBJ1-2	TRBD1	TGTGCCAGCAGTCTGCCGGGACAGACACTTTATGGCTACACCTTC	CASSLPGQTLYGYTF
TRBV5-1	-	TRBJ2-1	TRBD2	TGCGCCAGCAGCTCCCCCCCGCCCCTCGCCCTGCGGGAGAAGTTGGGTGAGCAGTTCTTC	CASSSPPPLALREKLGEQFF
TRBV9	-	TRBJ2-7	-	TGTGCCAGCAGCGTAGAGGGGACTGGCTCCTACGAGCAGTACTTC	CASSVEGTGSYEQYF
TRBV10-3	-	TRBJ1-1	-	TGTGCCATCAGCCCCCTTGAGGGTAAAGCTTTCTTT	CAISPLEGKAFF
TRBV5-1	-	TRBJ2-3	-	TGCGCCAGCAGCGCCCGAGGTTGGTTGTCCACAGATACGCAGTATTTT	CASSARGWLSTDTQYF
TRBV6-6	once	TRBJ1-1	TRBD1	TGTGCCAGCAGAGCAGGGGGCGCGGGGGATACTGAAGCTTTCTTT	CASRAGGAGDTEAFF
TRBV9	once	TRBJ1-2	-	TGTGCCAGCAGCGGGTCAGGGATGGGAAACTATGGCTACACCTTC	CASSGSGMGNYGYTF
TRBV19	-	TRBJ2-3	-	TGTGCCAGTAGTACCCAAGTCATGGCGGAGGGCACAGATACGCAGTATTTT	CASSTQVMAEGTDTQYF
TRBV15	-	TRBJ2-1	TRBD1	TGTGCCACCAGCAGAGCCCCCAGGGGGCTTTCCTACAATGAGCAGTTCTTC	CATSRAPRGLSYNEQFF
TRBV7-9	-	TRBJ1-2	-	TGTGCCGGGGGGTCCGGGTATGGCTACACCTTC	CAGGSGYGYTF
TRBV4-1	-	TRBJ2-1	-	TGCGCCAGCAGCCAAGCAAGGGGGGAGCAGTTCTTC	CASSQARGEQFF
TRBV7-2	-	TRBJ2-7	TRBD2	TGTGCCAGCAGCCCACAGCGGGGGCCCTACGAGCAGTACTTC	CASSPQRGPYEQYF
TRBV7-9	-	TRBJ1-2	TRBD1	TGTGCCAGCAGCTCCCAAAGGACAGGGCCTAGCTACACCTTC	CASSSQRTGPSYTF
TRBV4-3	-	TRBJ1-6	-	TGCGCCAGCAGCCAAGAAACAGGGACAAATTCACCCCTCCACTTT	CASSQETGTNSPLHF
TRBV29-1	-	TRBJ2-3	TRBD2	TGCAGCGTCCGGACTAGCGCAAGCACAGATACGCAGTATTTT	CSVRTSASTDTQYF
TRBV27	-	TRBJ1-5	TRBD1	TGTGCCAGCAGTAGACAGGGGATTGGTCAGCCCCAGCATTTT	CASSRQGIGQPQHF
TRBV11-3	once	TRBJ2-3	-	TGTGCCAGCAGTAGCGGTCTAGGGGGCACAGATACGCAGTATTTT	CASSSGLGGTDTQYF
TRBV18	-	TRBJ1-4	-	TGTGCCAGCTTGGGCCAGTCTAATGAAAAACTGTTTTTT	CASLGQSNEKLFF
TRBV2	-	TRBJ2-7	-	TGTGCCAGCAGTGATGGAGGGTACTCCTACGAGCAGTACTTC	CASSDGGYSYEQYF
TRBV19	-	TRBJ2-4	TRBD2	TGTGCCAGTACTCTAGCGGGAGTTAGGGACATTCAGTACTTC	CASTLAGVRDIQYF
TRBV7-2	-	TRBJ2-7	-	TGTGCCAGCAGCCCACGGGCGGGGCCGGCCTACGAGCAGTACTTC	CASSPRAGPAYEQYF
TRBV5-6	-	TRBJ2-2	TRBD1	TGTGCCAGCAGCGGAGGACAGGGGAACCCCGGGGAGCTGTTTTTT	CASSGGQGNPGELFF
TRBV5-5	-	TRBJ2-5	TRBD2	TGTGCCAGCAGCACGGGACTAGCGGCGGCTGAGACCCAGTACTTC	CASSTGLAAAETQYF
TRBV7-8	-	TRBJ1-2	-	TGTGCCAGCAGCTTAGTGGGCGATGGGCTTTATGGCTACACCTTC	CASSLVGDGLYGYTF
TRBV5-1	-	TRBJ2-2	TRBD2	TGCGCCAGCAGATCTAGCGGTGCGGCCGGGGAGCTGTTTTTT	CASRSSGAAGELFF
TRBV4-1	once	TRBJ2-7	TRBD1	TGCGCCAGCAGCCGGTGGACAGGGGGCCCCAACGAGCAGTACTTC	CASSRWTGGPNEQYF
TRBV9	-	TRBJ1-6	-	TGTGCCAGCAGCGGAATGACAGGCCGGAATTCACCCCTCCACTTT	CASSGMTGRNSPLHF
TRBV19	-	TRBJ1-5	TRBD1	TGTGCCAGTAGTACCCAGGGGGATCAGCCCCAGCATTTT	CASSTQGDQPQHF
TRBV7-8	-	TRBJ2-1	TRBD2	TGTGCCAGCAGCGAAAGACTAGCGATTGAGCAGTTCTTC	CASSERLAIEQFF
TRBV2	-	TRBJ2-3	TRBD2	TGTGCCAGCATTGTCACTAGCGGGATTGTGGCCGACCTTGCGTATTTT	CASIVTSGIVADLAYF
TRBV6-1	-	TRBJ2-7	-	TGTGCCAGCAGTGGGACTATCCGTTCCTACGAGCAGTACTTC	CASSGTIRSYEQYF
TRBV21-1	-	TRBJ2-1	-	TGTGCCAGCGGTACTAGCGGGGGGGGCTACAATGAGCAGTTCTTC	CASGTSGGGYNEQFF
TRBV30	-	TRBJ2-3	TRBD2	TGTGCCTGTATAACGCCGGCGGGGGGCACAGATACGCAGTATTTT	CACITPAGGTDTQYF
TRBV7-9	-	TRBJ2-1	-	TGTGCCAGCAGCTTTCCCCCTCTCGGTACCTCCTACAATGAGCAGTTCTTC	CASSFPPLGTSYNEQFF
TRBV12-5	-	TRBJ2-7	TRBD1	TGTGCTAGTGGTTTAAGTCCTACGGGGACAGGGATCTACGAGCAGTACTTC	CASGLSPTGTGIYEQYF